This TCR beta chain originates from a study of identical twins. Study results and caveats: For zero-insertion analyses, partial confounding could come from invariant MAIT and iNKT cells.

V was cut by 2 bases and J by 2 bases, with 4 bases left in between. There are 12 residues in the CDR3. The germline CDR1 and CDR2 sequences are ENHRY and SYGVKD. Via MiXCR, TCRdb re-called the 5' RACE reads, giving one row per CDR3 protein. The sample lists fewer than 500,000 distinct CDR3 sequences, around 15% occurring once. This clonotype appeared many times. Its antigen remains unknown. This sample was also put to use in a study of yellow fever vaccine responses in identical twins.

V and J are TRBV10-3 and TRBJ2-7; D is undetermined. The source material was CD4+ T cells sorted from blood. This clonotype was obtained from a woman between 18 and 30 years old in good health. The CDR3 nucleotides are TGTGCCATCAGTGAGCACGCCTACGAGCAGTACTTC. Encoded protein: CAISEHAYEQYF.